The clone carrying this TCR beta chain has ten or more counts. Orbital computed tomography, together with clinical symptoms, serum thyroxine, TRAb and thyroid ultrasound, was used for diagnosis. The data stem from a study of Graves' ophthalmopathy and Graves' hyperthyroidism. Amplification from RNA transcripts yielded the TCR beta CDR3 regions. HTBI primers were used in a first-round RT-PCR, which preceded a second-round multiplex PCR. TCRdb processed the multiplex PCR reads anew with MiXCR; each CDR3 protein has one entry. The sample lists hundreds of thousands of distinct CDR3 sequences, around 15% occurring once. CDR3 length: 14 amino acids. Trimming stripped 6 bases from V and 1 base from J, with 12 bases between.

The origin of this receptor is a woman in her 30s with Graves' ophthalmopathy. The V and J genes are TRBV12-3 or TRBV12-4 and TRBJ2-5; D is unclear. Sequenced input: blood. The CDR3 loop is CASSLTDSQETQYF. The CDR3, as DNA: TGTGCCAGCAGCCTGACCGACTCCCAAGAGACCCAGTACTTC.